This paragraph covers one T cell receptor beta chain sequence. Its specificity is not known. The protocol attached unique molecular identifiers to individual cDNA molecules. TCRdb reanalysed the 5' RACE reads using MiXCR and keeps one entry per CDR3 protein. The table records about 67,000 distinct CDR3 sequences, under 14% of them present only once. The data derive from a study of early T cells in non-severe SARS-CoV-2 infection. Study-level background: Unsorted whole-blood RNA was sequenced in bulk, leaving chains unpaired. Regarding the study as a whole: Matching results from VDJdb favored anti-spike CD8 responses, leaving private and CD4 specificities undetected.

The CDR3 runs 14 residues. Germline loops: CDR1 SGHAT, CDR2 FQNNGV. Trimming removed 5 bases at V and 2 bases at J, with 13 bases between. The source of this sequence is an adult who was a healthcare worker with PCR-confirmed SARS-CoV-2 infection or an uninfected control (not recorded which). The V and J genes are TRBV11-2 and TRBJ2-7, with D perhaps matching TRBD1 (6 bases). The sequenced sample was whole blood. CDR3 DNA: TGTGCCAGCAGCGAAGGGGGTAGGGCCTACGAGCAGTACTTC. Its translation: CASSEGGRAYEQYF.